These T cell receptor beta chains were read from a single sample in a study of T cell repertoires in cytomegalovirus infection. TCRdb fed the reads into MiXCR, producing one record per CDR3 protein. The table includes 110,000 to 150,000 distinct CDR3 sequences, around 32% detected once. These TCRs are of unknown antigen specificity. Sequenced here: CD8+ T cells from cultured PBMCs, sampled from culture after CMV antigen stimulation. The receptor set was obtained from a human donor in good health (CMV status not recorded). Some clones in this sample may be carry-over from other donors' samples. The CDR3 runs from the conserved cysteine through the conserved F or W. The D gene is left open where the match is weak. Clone size is shown for a subset of rows, as once, few, many or a class of expanded clone.

abundance | d_gene | j_gene | v_gene | CDR3nt | CDR3aa
few | . | TRBJ2-1 | TRBV19 | TGTGCCAGTAGTATAGTCGCGGGTTTGGACAATGAGCAGTTCTTC | CASSIVAGLDNEQFF
few | TRBD1 | TRBJ1-2 | TRBV7-9 | TGTGCCAGCAACCAAGGGGGCGCGGGTGGCTACACCTTC | CASNQGGAGGYTF
few | . | TRBJ1-1 | TRBV9 | TGTGCCAGCAGCATAATAGGGAACACTGAAGCTTTCTTT | CASSIIGNTEAFF
. | TRBD2 | TRBJ2-5 | TRBV28 | TGTGCCAGCAGGCTTACTAGCGGGGGGGCTCAAGAGACCCAGTACTTC | CASRLTSGGAQETQYF
many | . | TRBJ2-7 | TRBV19 | TGTGCCAGTACCCCGGAGACTTCCTACGAGCAGTACTTC | CASTPETSYEQYF
. | . | TRBJ2-5 | TRBV12-3/TRBV12-4 | TGTGCCAGCAGTTCAGGCCCTGATTTGGAGACCCAGTACTTC | CASSSGPDLETQYF
. | TRBD2 | TRBJ2-1 | TRBV6-1 | TGTGCCAGCAGTCTATCCGGGACTAGCGGATCCTACAATGAGCAGTTCTTC | CASSLSGTSGSYNEQFF
. | . | TRBJ1-4 | TRBV28 | TGTGCCAGCAGTCCCCAGACAGGACTTAATGAAAAACTGTTTTTT | CASSPQTGLNEKLFF
. | . | TRBJ2-3 | TRBV2 | TGTGCCAGCAGTGAAGCATACAGGCGGAGCGATACGCAGTATTTT | CASSEAYRRSDTQYF
few | TRBD1 | TRBJ2-1 | TRBV4-1 | TGCGCCAGCAGTTCCGGGACAGTGGCCCCCAATGAGCAGTTCTTC | CASSSGTVAPNEQFF
. | . | TRBJ1-2 | TRBV4-1 | TGCGCCAGCAGCCAAGATGGCTATGGCTACACCTTC | CASSQDGYGYTF
few | TRBD1 | TRBJ1-1 | TRBV6-5 | TGTGCCAGCAGTTACCCCGGGACAGGTCTCTTCTTT | CASSYPGTGLFF